What follows is one T cell receptor (beta chain) and its context. Its cognate antigen is unknown. This sample stems from a study of Ad26.COV2.S vaccination and SARS-CoV-2 variants. Study background: Donor participated within the Ad26.COV2.S arm of the COV1001 trial. Ad26.COV2.S given intramuscularly, once or twice 56 days apart.

Clones were sequenced by immunoSEQ multiplex PCR, and TCRdb holds only the in-frame ones, with some missing. The sample lists some 290,000 clones, around 84% occurring once. Overall study results and limits: The authors reported substantial breadth in spike-specific CD8+ and CD4+ T cell responses after vaccination.

Treatment specified: around 19 received Ad26.COV2.S at low or high dose, single or two shots; about 5 received placebo; per-sample allocation not given. Sampling was performed 63 days after the first vaccine or placebo injection. Vaccination used an Ad26 vector expressing Wuhan-strain SARS-CoV-2 spike. The receptor was derived from a person aged 18-65 years who received the Ad26.COV2.S COVID-19 vaccine or a placebo. The sample was peripheral blood, taken in a trial of Ad26.COV2.S vaccine versus placebo.

The CDR3 nucleotides read TGTGCCAGCAGCCAAGGAGGGGCGCCCGGGGAGCTGTTTTTT. It specifies CASSQGGAPGELFF. V usage is TRBV14 and J usage is TRBJ2-2; D may match TRBD1 or TRBD2 (5 bases each). Germline V gene data show CDR1 as SGHDN and CDR2 as FVKESK. Trimming cost V 1 base and J 6 bases, with 9 bases left between them. This CDR3 region has 14 residues.